This TCR beta chain is from a study of cytomegalovirus exposure and HLA in healthy donors. At the level of the study: Ancestry clustering placed about 86% of roughly 400 genotyped donors in the Caucasian-associated cluster.

60 Vbeta and 13 Jbeta primers were used in PCR. Profiling relied on immunoSEQ multiplex PCR, and the TCRdb table lists in-frame clones only, not all of them. The data contain 35,000 to 45,000 clones, under 70% of them seen just once; the ten biggest clones take up around 12%. The V end was cut by 0 bases, the J end by 0 bases, with 9 bases between. From germline, CDR1 is SGHDN and CDR2 FVKESK. The CDR3 runs to 16 residues. General observations from the study: Later on, an analysis showed TCR association rates differing by HLA locus, with DRB1 the most and HLA-C the fewest. Later analysis suggested links between common viral pathogens and several top significant clusters.

About this clone itself: The antigen is undetermined.

Sequenced: PBMCs. V usage is TRBV14 and J usage is TRBJ2-1; D remains unclear. This sequence originates from a man in his fifties or sixties in good health and CMV-seropositive. CDR3 DNA sequence: TGTGCCAGCAGCCAAGATGGAAGGAGCTCCTACAATGAGCAGTTCTTC. Translating it yields CASSQDGRSSYNEQFF.